The 10 T cell receptor beta chains given below trace back to one sample, sequenced in a study of human T cells and chemical hapten exposure. As to time point: patch test 2, 6 weeks after DPC sensitization. Stated treatment: therapeutic diphenylcyclopropenone sensitization with weekly scalp DPC. TCRdb used MiXCR to reprocess the RACE reads, holding one entry per CDR3 protein. Found here are under 450,000 distinct CDR3 sequences, roughly 6.3% of them singletons; the top ten hold about 6%. The sequenced sample was whole blood, obtained in connection with sensitization to the hapten diphenylcyclopropenone (DPC). The origin of the receptors is a woman between 18 and 30 years old with alopecia areata. Some clones in this sample may be carry-over from other donors' samples.

The rearrangement uses TRBV4-2 and TRBJ1-6, with D uncertain. CDR3 length equals 17 residues. The V and J ends lost 0 bases and 6 bases respectively, with 15 bases between them. The germline CDR1 and CDR2 sequences are LGHNA and YNFKEQ. CDR3 in amino acids: CASSQDRTGSSNSPLHF. CDR3 DNA sequence: TGTGCCAGCAGCCAAGATAGAACCGGCTCTTCTAATTCACCCCTCCACTTT.

CDR3 nucleotides: TGCGCCAGCAGCTGGAGGGGTGGCACTGAAGCTTTCTTT. Its translation is CASSWRGGTEAFF. The V call is TRBV5-1, the J call TRBJ1-1, with D perhaps TRBD1 (5 bases). This CDR3 is built from 13 residues. The germline V gene encodes CDR1 SGHRS and CDR2 YFSETQ. The V end lost 3 bases, the J end lost 4 bases, and 10 bases lay between the germline ends. The entire variable domain, with the rest obtained from reference TRBV5-1 and TRBJ1-1, is as follows: KAGVTQTPRYLIKTRGQQVTLSCSPISGHRSVSWYQQTPGQGLQFLFEYFSETQRNKGNFPGRFSGRQFSNSRSEMNVSTLELGDSALYLCASSWRGGTEAFFGQGTRLTVV.

This clonotype was observed a few times. The chain carries TRBV7-2 and TRBJ2-3; no clear D gene. Germline V CDR1 and CDR2: SGHTA, FQGNSA. The CDR3 spans 14 residues. V was clipped by 2 bases and J by 2 bases, with 8 bases between them. CDR3 coding DNA: TGTGCCAGCAGCTTAACGGTATACACAGATACGCAGTATTTT. Amino acids: CASSLTVYTDTQYF.

This clonotype has a count of ten or more. The chain uses TRBV20-1 and TRBJ2-7; TRBD1 matches at 8 bases. This CDR3 region has 14 residues. Germline CDR1 and CDR2: DFQATT and SNEGSKA (reference sequence). Trimming removed 6 bases from V and 3 bases from J; junction bases left unmatched: 10. CDR3 residues: CSAVTGQANYEQYF. The CDR3 bases are TGCAGTGCGGTCACGGGACAGGCGAACTACGAGCAGTACTTC.

This clonotype was counted many times. The V call is TRBV18, the J call TRBJ1-4, with D perhaps matching TRBD1 (5 bases). Deletions cut 0 bases from V and 2 bases from J, with 10 bases between. From germline, CDR1 is KGHSH and CDR2 LQKENI. The CDR3 extends over 16 amino acids. The CDR3 spells CASSPPRDGTNEKLFF. The CDR3 DNA reads as TGTGCCAGCTCACCACCTAGGGACGGTACTAATGAAAAACTGTTTTTT.

This clonotype showed up many times. The chain couples TRBV2 to TRBJ2-7, with D perhaps being TRBD1 or TRBD2 (5 bases each). Trimming took 8 bases from V and 3 from J, leaving 14 bases between them. The V gene's germline CDR1 is SNHLY and CDR2 FYNNEI. This CDR3 region has 13 residues. CDR3 coding DNA: TGTGCCAGCTACGGGACCGGCGGCTACGAGCAGTACTTC. Translated, it gives CASYGTGGYEQYF.

In its sample, this clonotype was seen once. A much larger clone is a single base away; this may be a read error. The chain links TRBV3-1 to TRBJ1-6, with a weak D call TRBD1 (5 bases). There are 19 residues in the CDR3. Trimming removed 0 bases at V and 0 bases at J, with 15 bases between. Germline V gene sequence: CDR1 LGHDT, CDR2 YNNKEL (reference sequence). As DNA, the CDR3 is TGTGCCAGCAGCCAAGATACAACCGGGACTGGCTCCTATAATTCACCCCTCCACTTT. Encoded protein: CASSQDTTGTGSYNSPLHF. Together with reference TRBV3-1 and TRBJ1-6, the CDR3 gives the full variable domain: DTAVSQTPKYLVTQMGNDKSIKCEQNLGHDTMYWYKQDSKKFLKIMFSYNNKELIINETVPNRFSPKSPDKAHLNLHINSLELGDSAVYFCASSQDTTGTGSYNSPLHFGNGTRLTVT.

The CDR3 sequence: CASVGSGNTIYF. The CDR3 nucleotides read TGTGCCAGCGTTGGTTCTGGAAACACCATATATTTT. This chain uses TRBV12-3 or TRBV12-4 with TRBJ1-3; no clear D gene. V lost 8 bases, J lost 1 base, and 6 bases lay in between. The CDR3 loop spans 12 amino acids.

This clonotype has a count of ten or more. The genes are TRBV4-3 and TRBJ2-6; possibly TRBD2 for D (6 bases). The germline gives CDR1 LGHNA, CDR2 YSLEER. This CDR3 region has 16 residues. The V and J ends lost 1 base and 3 bases respectively, with 10 bases between them. The DNA of the CDR3 is TGCGCCAGCAGCCAAGGCGGGGAGGATGGGGCCAACGTCCTGACTTTC. Residues: CASSQGGEDGANVLTF.

The chain recombines TRBV7-9 with TRBJ2-2; 7 nucleotides align to TRBD1. The germline CDR1 and CDR2 sequences are SEHNR and FQNEAQ (reference sequence). With 2 bases clipped from V and 6 bases from J, the junction kept 9 bases outside the gene matches. The CDR3 loop spans 16 amino acids. The CDR3, as DNA: TGTGCCAGCAGCTTAAACAGGGGCCTTCGTGCCGGGGAGCTGTTTTTT. Amino acid sequence: CASSLNRGLRAGELFF.